What follows are 4 T cell receptor beta chains derived from one specimen sequenced in a study of early T cells in non-severe SARS-CoV-2 infection. MiXCR, run by TCRdb on the 5' RACE reads, gives a single entry per CDR3 protein. The repertoire holds tens of thousands of distinct CDR3 sequences, with 9% to 10% as singletons. This sample comprised whole blood, obtained at baseline. The receptors derive from an adult who was a healthcare worker with PCR-confirmed SARS-CoV-2 infection or an uninfected control (not recorded which).

In this sample, this clonotype turned up many times. CDR3 sequence reads: CASSLEISGELFF. The DNA of the CDR3 is TGTGCCAGCAGCTTAGAGATCAGCGGGGAGCTGTTTTTT. The rearrangement links TRBV7-2 to TRBJ2-2; D gene ambiguous. Germline V lookup: CDR1 SGHTA, CDR2 FQGNSA. The CDR3 extends over 13 amino acids. Trimming took off 1 base at V and 7 bases at J, with 7 bases between the two ends.

This clonotype was seen a handful of times. The J gene is TRBJ2-7, the V gene TRBV13; 11 bases map to TRBD2. Germline CDR1 reads PRHDT; CDR2 reads FYEKMQ (reference sequence). The CDR3 is 13 amino acids. The V segment lost 5 bases and the J segment 7 bases; nucleotides outside the gene matches: 4. The CDR3: CASSNSGRGEQYF. Written as DNA, the CDR3 is TGTGCCAGCAGCAATAGCGGGAGGGGTGAGCAGTACTTC. Using reference TRBV13 and TRBJ2-7 for the parts outside the CDR3, the full variable domain is AAGVIQSPRHLIKEKRETATLKCYPIPRHDTVYWYQQGPGQDPQFLISFYEKMQSDKGSIPDRFSAQQFSDYHSELNMSSLELGDSALYFCASSNSGRGEQYFGPGTRLTVT.

The chain links TRBV20-1 to TRBJ2-1, with 7 bases lining up with TRBD2. V dropped 6 bases and J dropped 10; count of bases not matched to a gene: 6. The CDR3 loop spans 11 amino acids. The germline V gene has CDR1 DFQATT and CDR2 SNEGSKA (reference sequence). The chain's CDR3 is CSARLAMEQFF. The CDR3 nucleotides read TGCAGTGCGAGACTAGCTATGGAGCAGTTCTTC.

This clonotype came up many times. This chain connects TRBV6-2 or TRBV6-3 to TRBJ2-1; 8 bases align to TRBD2. The CDR3 loop spans 15 amino acids. V lost 1 base to trimming and J lost 4 bases; unmatched junction nucleotides: 3. CDR1 is MNHEY, CDR2 SVGEGT, per germline. The CDR3 reads CASSYWAGGYNEQFF. The DNA for the CDR3 is TGTGCCAGCAGTTACTGGGCGGGGGGTTACAATGAGCAGTTCTTC.